A single sample is the source of the 22 T cell receptor beta chains below, sequenced in a study of Graves' ophthalmopathy and Graves' hyperthyroidism. Amplification targeted the TCR beta CDR3 regions, with RNA transcripts as the source material. HTBI-primed RT-PCR formed the first round, and a multiplex PCR formed the second. TCRdb processed the multiplex PCR reads anew with MiXCR; each CDR3 protein has one entry. There are under 800,000 distinct CDR3 sequences in the sample; over 20% occur only once, and approximately 6.9% lies in the top ten. Sequences were obtained from peripheral blood. Receptors were obtained from a woman under 30 with stable Graves' hyperthyroidism. Some clones in this sample may be carry-over from other donors' samples.

This clonotype has a count of ten or more. This chain links TRBV20-1 with TRBJ1-2, with D tentatively TRBD1 (6 bases). CDR1 DFQATT and CDR2 SNEGSKA come from the germline V gene (reference sequence). Trimming took off 5 bases at V and 4 bases at J, with 23 bases between the two ends. The CDR3 loop spans 16 amino acids. CDR3 nucleotides: TGCAGTGCTCTCGACCTGACCCGGGACACCCCCTATGGCTACACCTTC. This translates into CSALDLTRDTPYGYTF.

The V gene is TRBV27, the J gene TRBJ2-7, with TRBD1 identical over 9 bases. J was trimmed by 0 bases and V by 4 bases; bases with no gene match: 4. CDR1 is MNHEY and CDR2 is SMNVEV in the germline V gene (reference sequence). The length of the CDR3 is 15 residues. This chain's CDR3 is CASSWGQGLSYEQYF. The CDR3 bases are TGTGCCAGCAGTTGGGGACAGGGCCTCTCCTACGAGCAGTACTTC.

J is TRBJ1-1 and V is TRBV20-1; 9 nucleotides line up with TRBD1. The CDR3 extends over 16 amino acids. CDR1 is DFQATT, CDR2 SNEGSKA, per germline (reference sequence). With 3 bases clipped from V and 10 bases from J, the junction kept 18 bases outside the gene matches. CDR3 coding DNA: TGCAGTGCTAGTGGGGGGACAGGGTGGGATACTATTAGAGCTTTCTTT. This translates into CSASGGTGWDTIRAFF.

This chain joins TRBV28 and TRBJ1-2, with no clear D. The V and J ends lost 4 bases and 6 bases respectively, with 12 bases between them. The CDR3 extends over 13 amino acids. Germline-derived CDR1 and CDR2 are MDHEN and SYDVKM. The CDR3 protein is CASSSGEADGYTF. DNA of the CDR3: TGTGCCAGCAGTTCCGGAGAGGCTGATGGCTACACCTTC.

This clonotype was counted many times. The genes are TRBV5-5 and TRBJ1-2; a weak D match, TRBD1 (5 bases). CDR3 length equals 14 residues. The V gene lost 0 bases and the J gene lost 4 bases, with 10 bases spanning the gap. Germline assignment: CDR1 SGHKS and CDR2 YYEKEE (reference sequence). The CDR3 DNA follows: TGTGCCAGCAGCTTGGTATTCGGGACCTATGGCTACACCTTC. This sequence encodes CASSLVFGTYGYTF.

This clonotype has a count of ten or more. The DNA for the CDR3 is TGTGCCTGGAGTGTACTTGGGGACGAGCAGTACTTC. Translating it yields CAWSVLGDEQYF. The V call is TRBV30, the J call TRBJ2-7; no definite D call. This CDR3 is built from 12 residues. Trimming removed 0 bases at V and 5 bases at J, with 8 bases between. Germline V lookup: CDR1 GTSNPN, CDR2 SVGIG (reference sequence). The entire variable domain, with the rest obtained from reference TRBV30 and TRBJ2-7, is as follows: SQTIHQWPATLVQPVGSPLSLECTVEGTSNPNLYWYRQAAGRGLQLLFYSVGIGQISSEVPQNLSASRPQDRQFILSSKKLLLSDSGFYLCAWSVLGDEQYFGPGTRLTVT.

V gene TRBV12-3 or TRBV12-4 combines with J gene TRBJ2-5; 7 positions agree with TRBD1. V shed 6 bases and J 0 bases; nucleotides not matched to a gene: 4. The CDR3 runs to 14 residues. The CDR3: CASRRQGNQETQYF. In DNA, the CDR3 is TGTGCCAGCAGGCGACAGGGAAACCAAGAGACCCAGTACTTC.

V gene TRBV6-5 combines with J gene TRBJ1-1, with no clear D. V lost 0 bases to trimming and J lost 0 bases, with 11 bases between them. Germline lookup yields CDR1 MNHEY and CDR2 SVGAGI. The length of the CDR3 is 16 residues. CDR3 nucleotides: TGTGCCAGCAGTTACTCGGCGGCCCCCATGAACACTGAAGCTTTCTTT. Translating it yields CASSYSAAPMNTEAFF.

This clonotype was found many times. The V and J genes are TRBV14 and TRBJ2-7; D possibly corresponds to TRBD1 (6 bases). Trimming cost V 1 base and J 2 bases, with 12 bases left between them. Germline loops: CDR1 SGHDN, CDR2 FVKESK. The CDR3 loop spans 15 amino acids. This CDR3 is CASSQGGRGAYEQYF. The CDR3 DNA is TGTGCCAGCAGCCAAGGAGGCAGGGGCGCCTACGAGCAGTACTTC.

This clonotype has ten or more counts. The rearrangement joins TRBV12-3 or TRBV12-4 to TRBJ1-1; no clear D gene. V gave up 3 bases and J gave up 1 base, with 9 bases separating them. The CDR3 is 14 amino acids. CDR3 bases: TGTGCCAGCAGTTTTGCAGGTGGGAACACTGAAGCTTTCTTT. Protein sequence: CASSFAGGNTEAFF.

V gene TRBV12-3 or TRBV12-4 combines with J gene TRBJ2-7; a weak D match, TRBD1 (5 bases). V gave up 8 bases and J gave up 4 bases, with 12 bases separating them. There are 12 residues in the CDR3. DNA of the CDR3: TGTGCCAGCTCGGACACCGCATACGAGCAGTACTTC. It translates to CASSDTAYEQYF.

This clonotype has only a few counts. The gene calls are TRBV11-2 and TRBJ2-5, with 7 positions matching TRBD2. J lost 5 bases, V lost 5 bases, and 5 bases had no gene match. Germline V CDR1 and CDR2: SGHAT, FQNNGV. This CDR3 is built from 13 residues. CDR3 amino acids: CASSVGGLETQYF. For the CDR3, the DNA is TGTGCCAGCAGCGTGGGAGGGCTTGAGACCCAGTACTTC.

This clonotype has a count of ten or more. Here the CDR3 DNA reads TGTGCCAGCAGTTGGGGAGAGACTGAAGCTTTCTTT. Encoded protein: CASSWGETEAFF. V gene TRBV12-3 or TRBV12-4 combines with J gene TRBJ1-1; D is undetermined. This CDR3 is built from 12 residues. Trimming shortened V by 4 bases and J by 5 bases, and 8 bases separated the two germline ends.

The gene calls are TRBV28 and TRBJ1-2, with D maybe TRBD1 (6 bases). Germline V gives CDR1 MDHEN, CDR2 SYDVKM. V was shortened by 6 bases and J by 8 bases, with 10 bases between the two germline ends. The CDR3 runs to 11 residues. CDR3 sequence: CASRRQEGYTF. DNA of the CDR3: TGTGCCAGCAGAAGACAGGAGGGCTACACCTTC.

The chain carries TRBV7-2 and TRBJ2-7, with 7 nucleotides matching TRBD2. J gave up 3 bases and V 3 bases, and 5 bases lay outside the gene matches. The CDR3 spans 14 residues. Germline loops: CDR1 SGHTA, CDR2 FQGNSA. The CDR3 region is CASSLYRTSYEQYF. The CDR3 region has the DNA TGTGCCAGCAGCTTGTATCGGACTAGCTACGAGCAGTACTTC.

This clonotype occurred many times. The chain links TRBV5-1 to TRBJ2-7; no reliable D call. Trimming shortened V by 3 bases and J by 7 bases, and 11 bases separated the two germline ends. Germline CDR1 SGHRS, CDR2 YFSETQ. There are 12 residues in the CDR3. CDR3 amino acids: CASSSQYGEQYF. The CDR3 nucleotides are TGCGCCAGCAGCTCGCAGTATGGGGAGCAGTACTTC.

This clonotype was counted ten times or more. The chain combines TRBV6-1 with TRBJ2-7, with 10 bases fitting TRBD1. This CDR3 is 13 amino acids long. CDR1 is MNHNS and CDR2 is SASEGT in the germline V gene. J lost 3 bases, V lost 6 bases, and 2 bases had no gene match. The CDR3 DNA is TGTGCCAGCAGGGGACAGGGGAGCTACGAGCAGTACTTC. This encodes CASRGQGSYEQYF.

This chain connects TRBV12-3 or TRBV12-4 to TRBJ1-6; maybe TRBD1 (5 bases). V gave up 6 bases and J gave up 5 bases, with 14 bases separating them. The CDR3 length is 15 residues. The CDR3 DNA follows: TGTGCCAGCAGCTCCCACGGGGCGGATAATTCACCCCTCCACTTT. It yields the protein CASSSHGADNSPLHF.

This clonotype turned up a few times. The V gene is TRBV7-6, the J gene TRBJ1-2; D remains ambiguous. The germline V gene has CDR1 SGHVS and CDR2 FNYEAQ. This CDR3 has 13 amino acids. Trimming left V 1 base short and J 6 bases short, with 9 bases between. CDR3 DNA sequence: TGTGCCAGCAGCTTAGGTGCGGGGAATGGCTACACCTTC. Its protein product is CASSLGAGNGYTF.

Many counts were recorded for this clonotype. The chain recombines TRBV14 with TRBJ1-2, with 8 nucleotides matching TRBD1. This CDR3 has 16 amino acids. Germline CDR1 and CDR2: SGHDN and FVKESK. J lost 2 bases, V lost 3 bases, and 8 bases had no gene match. The CDR3 bases are TGTGCCAGCAGCCAGGGCGGACAGGGCTGGAACTATGGCTACACCTTC. This sequence encodes CASSQGGQGWNYGYTF.

This clonotype was seen ten or more times. V is TRBV5-1 and J is TRBJ1-1, with D possibly matching TRBD1 (6 bases). The CDR3 covers 14 residues. CDR1 and CDR2 (germline): SGHRS, YFSETQ. Between the trimmed V and J ends, which lost 3 bases and 0 bases, there was a span of 9 bases. The CDR3 region is CASSYRVMNTEAFF. CDR3 DNA: TGCGCCAGCAGCTACAGGGTTATGAACACTGAAGCTTTCTTT.

This clonotype was counted only a few times. The chain combines TRBV6-2 or TRBV6-3 with TRBJ1-1, with D uncertain. V shed 7 bases and J shed 1 base, with 7 bases lying between them. Germline CDR1 reads MNHEY; CDR2 reads SVGEGT. This CDR3 region has 12 residues. The CDR3 nucleotides are TGTGCCAGCACACATGCGAACACTGAAGCTTTCTTT. Protein: CASTHANTEAFF.